This T cell receptor (beta chain) was documented in a study of T cell responses to AZD1222 COVID-19 vaccine. Sequencing was performed with immunoSEQ multiplex PCR; in TCRdb, only in-frame clones are kept and a portion is missing. The sample carries approximately 140,000 clones, around 90% recorded once. V was cut by 4 bases and J by 4 bases, with 16 bases left in between. The CDR3 extends over 15 amino acids. CDR1 and CDR2 from the germline V gene are SGDLS and YYNGEE. This TCR came from an adult in good health. The sequenced sample was peripheral blood, obtained on day 0 of AZD1222 vaccination. This chain joins TRBV9 and TRBJ2-3; D gene uncertain. For the CDR3, the DNA is TGTGCCAGCAGCCTTAACCTTCTCAGCGCAGATACGCAGTATTTT. This codes for CASSLNLLSADTQYF.